These T cell receptor beta chains were read from a single sample in a study of control samples from healthy donors and cancer patients. Generated by immunoSEQ multiplex PCR, the TCRdb table keeps only in-frame clones and is missing some. The sample contains about 98,000 clones, more than 75% of which appear only once. Sequencing input: blood. The receptors stem from a man aged 60 to 75 in good health. CDR3s include the opening cysteine and the closing phenylalanine or tryptophan. D genes are given only for firm matches. Rows may omit the clone size; those that give it use once, few, many or a size class.

clone size: -
D gene: TRBD2
J gene: TRBJ2-2
V gene: TRBV11-3
CDR3 DNA: TGTGCCAGCAGTTCCCCCTTGGGACTAGCGGGAGGATTGAACACCGGGGAGCTGTTTTTT
CDR3 protein: CASSSPLGLAGGLNTGELFF

clone size: once
D gene: -
J gene: TRBJ2-1
V gene: TRBV2
CDR3 DNA: TGTGCCAGCAGCTACTCCCTAGAGCAGTTCTTC
CDR3 protein: CASSYSLEQFF

clone size: -
D gene: TRBD1
J gene: TRBJ2-7
V gene: TRBV3-1/TRBV3-2
CDR3 DNA: TGTGCCAGCAGCCAAGATATTTTCGGACAGGGGCTATCCTACGAGCAGTACTTC
CDR3 protein: CASSQDIFGQGLSYEQYF

clone size: -
D gene: -
J gene: TRBJ2-7
V gene: TRBV13
CDR3 DNA: TGTGCCAGCAGCACCCGGGACCTTACCAAATACGAGCAGTACTTC
CDR3 protein: CASSTRDLTKYEQYF

clone size: -
D gene: -
J gene: TRBJ2-1
V gene: TRBV28
CDR3 DNA: TGTGCCAGCAGTGTAATCCGGGGGGCCACCTCCTACAATGAGCAGTTCTTC
CDR3 protein: CASSVIRGATSYNEQFF

clone size: -
D gene: TRBD1
J gene: TRBJ1-2
V gene: TRBV5-6
CDR3 DNA: TGTGCCAGTTTGGACAGGGGAGTAAAAAGTGGCTACACCTTC
CDR3 protein: CASLDRGVKSGYTF

clone size: -
D gene: -
J gene: TRBJ2-7
V gene: TRBV27
CDR3 DNA: TGTGCCAGCAGTAGTCTAGGGGGGGGGCAGTACTTC
CDR3 protein: CASSSLGGGQYF

clone size: -
D gene: -
J gene: TRBJ2-7
V gene: TRBV3-1/TRBV3-2
CDR3 DNA: TGTGCCAGCAGCTCAGGGGGGGCAGGGGCGGAGGAGCAGTACTTC
CDR3 protein: CASSSGGAGAEEQYF

clone size: -
D gene: -
J gene: TRBJ2-3
V gene: TRBV5-1
CDR3 DNA: TGCGCCAGCAGCTTAGGGGAAGGGGGCACAGATACGCAGTATTTT
CDR3 protein: CASSLGEGGTDTQYF

clone size: -
D gene: TRBD1
J gene: TRBJ1-5
V gene: TRBV19
CDR3 DNA: TGTGCCAGTAGTACGACAGGGGCCGGTCAGCCCCAGCATTTT
CDR3 protein: CASSTTGAGQPQHF

clone size: -
D gene: -
J gene: TRBJ1-6
V gene: TRBV7-8
CDR3 DNA: TGTGCCAGCAGCTTGGGGCCGGAGGGTCACTCCTATAATTCACCCCTCCACTTT
CDR3 protein: CASSLGPEGHSYNSPLHF

clone size: -
D gene: -
J gene: TRBJ2-7
V gene: TRBV28
CDR3 DNA: TGTGCCAGCAGGGACGGAACCTACGAGCAGTACTTC
CDR3 protein: CASRDGTYEQYF

clone size: -
D gene: -
J gene: TRBJ1-1
V gene: TRBV5-1
CDR3 DNA: TGCGCCAGCAGACCAGCAAATAAGAACACTGAAGCTTTCTTT
CDR3 protein: CASRPANKNTEAFF